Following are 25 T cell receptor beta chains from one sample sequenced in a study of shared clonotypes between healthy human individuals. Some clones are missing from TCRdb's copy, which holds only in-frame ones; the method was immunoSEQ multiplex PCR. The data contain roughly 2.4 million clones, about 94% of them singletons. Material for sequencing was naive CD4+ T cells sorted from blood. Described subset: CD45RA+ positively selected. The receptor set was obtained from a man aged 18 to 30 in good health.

CDR3 coding DNA: TGTGCCAGTAGCCAGACTAGAGTTTCCCTCGATGAGCAGTTCTTC. Its protein is CASSQTRVSLDEQFF. The chain has TRBV19 and TRBJ2-1, with D maybe TRBD2 (6 bases). The V and J ends lost 6 bases and 8 bases respectively, with 20 bases between them. Germline CDR1 and CDR2: LNHDA and SQIVND (reference sequence). CDR3 length: 15 residues. Full variable domain (outside the CDR3, taken from reference TRBV19 and TRBJ2-1): DGGITQSPKYLFRKEGQNVTLSCEQNLNHDAMYWYRQDPGQGLRLIYYSQIVNDFQKGDIAEGYSVSREKKESFPLTVTSAQKNPTAFYLCASSQTRVSLDEQFFGPGTRLTVL.

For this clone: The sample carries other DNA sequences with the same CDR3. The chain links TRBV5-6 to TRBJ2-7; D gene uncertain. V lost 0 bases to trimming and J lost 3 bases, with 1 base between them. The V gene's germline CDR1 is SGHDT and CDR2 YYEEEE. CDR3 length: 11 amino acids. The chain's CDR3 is CASSLDYEQYF. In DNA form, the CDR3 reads TGTGCCAGCAGCTTGGACTACGAGCAGTACTTC.

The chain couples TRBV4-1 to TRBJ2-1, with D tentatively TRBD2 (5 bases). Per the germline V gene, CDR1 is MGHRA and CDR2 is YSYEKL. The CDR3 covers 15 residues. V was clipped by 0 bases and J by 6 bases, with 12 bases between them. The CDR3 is CASSQDLAWGNEQFF. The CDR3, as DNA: TGCGCCAGCAGCCAAGATCTAGCCTGGGGCAATGAGCAGTTCTTC.

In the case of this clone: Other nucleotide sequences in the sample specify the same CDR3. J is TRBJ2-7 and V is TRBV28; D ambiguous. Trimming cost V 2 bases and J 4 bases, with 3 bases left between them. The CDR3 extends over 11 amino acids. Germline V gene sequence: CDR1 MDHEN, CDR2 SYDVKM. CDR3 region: CASSLRYEQYF. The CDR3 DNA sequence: TGTGCCAGCAGTTTACGGTACGAGCAGTACTTC.

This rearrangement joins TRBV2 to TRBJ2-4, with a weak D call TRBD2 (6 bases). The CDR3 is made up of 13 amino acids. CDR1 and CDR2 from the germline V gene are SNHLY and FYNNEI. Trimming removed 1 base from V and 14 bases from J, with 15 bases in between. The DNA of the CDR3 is TGTGCCAGCAGTGAAGAAGCCACTAGCTTTGAGTACTTC. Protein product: CASSEEATSFEYF.

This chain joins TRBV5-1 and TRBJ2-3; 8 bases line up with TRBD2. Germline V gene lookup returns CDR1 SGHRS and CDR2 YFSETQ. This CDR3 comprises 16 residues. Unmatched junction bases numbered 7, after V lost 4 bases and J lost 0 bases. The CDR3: CASSPVAGTSTDTQYF. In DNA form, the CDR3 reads TGCGCCAGCAGCCCGGTAGCGGGAACTAGCACAGATACGCAGTATTTT.

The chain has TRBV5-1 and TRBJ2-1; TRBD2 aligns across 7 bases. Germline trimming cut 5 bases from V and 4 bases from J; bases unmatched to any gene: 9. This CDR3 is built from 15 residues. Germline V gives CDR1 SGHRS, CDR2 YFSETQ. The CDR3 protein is CASRGSGNNYNEQFF. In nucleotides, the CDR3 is TGCGCCAGCAGGGGGAGCGGGAATAATTACAATGAGCAGTTCTTC.

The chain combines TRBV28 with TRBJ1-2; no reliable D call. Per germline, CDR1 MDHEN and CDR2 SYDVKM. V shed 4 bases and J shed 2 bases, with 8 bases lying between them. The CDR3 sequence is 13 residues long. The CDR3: CASSSGQNYGYTF. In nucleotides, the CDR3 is TGTGCCAGCAGTTCCGGGCAGAACTATGGCTACACCTTC.

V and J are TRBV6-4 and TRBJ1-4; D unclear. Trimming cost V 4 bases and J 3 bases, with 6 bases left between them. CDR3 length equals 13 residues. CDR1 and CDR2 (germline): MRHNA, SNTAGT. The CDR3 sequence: CASSVQANEKLFF. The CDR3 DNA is TGTGCCAGCAGTGTCCAGGCTAATGAAAAACTGTTTTTT.

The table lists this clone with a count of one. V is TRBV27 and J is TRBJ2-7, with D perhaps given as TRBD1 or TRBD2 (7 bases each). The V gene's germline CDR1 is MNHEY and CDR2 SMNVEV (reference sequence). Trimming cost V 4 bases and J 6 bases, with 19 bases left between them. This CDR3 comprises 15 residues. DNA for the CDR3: TGTGCCAGCAGTTCACAGGGGAGGGGGTCTTCCGAGCAGTACTTC. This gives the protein CASSSQGRGSSEQYF.

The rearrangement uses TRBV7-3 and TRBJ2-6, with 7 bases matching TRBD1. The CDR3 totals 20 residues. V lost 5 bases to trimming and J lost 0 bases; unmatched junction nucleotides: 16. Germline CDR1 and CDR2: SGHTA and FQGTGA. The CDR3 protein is CASSLLKPGTANSGANVLTF. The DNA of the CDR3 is TGTGCCAGCAGCCTACTAAAGCCCGGGACAGCAAACTCTGGGGCCAACGTCCTGACTTTC. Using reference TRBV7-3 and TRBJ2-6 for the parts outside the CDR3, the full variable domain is GAGVSQTPSNKVTEKGKYVELRCDPISGHTALYWYRQSLGQGPEFLIYFQGTGAADDSGLPNDRFFAVRPEGSVSTLKIQRTERGDSAVYLCASSLLKPGTANSGANVLTFGAGSRLTVL.

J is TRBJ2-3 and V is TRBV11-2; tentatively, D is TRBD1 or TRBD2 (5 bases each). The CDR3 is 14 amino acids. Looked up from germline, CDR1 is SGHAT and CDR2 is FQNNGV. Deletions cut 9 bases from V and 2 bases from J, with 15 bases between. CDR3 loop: CASRKRGLTDTQYF. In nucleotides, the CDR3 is TGTGCCAGTCGAAAGAGGGGCCTCACAGATACGCAGTATTTT.

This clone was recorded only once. The CDR3: CASSSHGGGTYEQYF. CDR3 DNA: TGTGCCAGCAGTTCGCACGGTGGGGGAACCTACGAGCAGTACTTC. The rearrangement links TRBV28 to TRBJ2-7; possibly TRBD1 or TRBD2 for D (5 bases each). V was trimmed by 4 bases and J by 2 bases, leaving 15 bases between them. Looked up from germline, CDR1 is MDHEN and CDR2 is SYDVKM. CDR3 length equals 15 residues.

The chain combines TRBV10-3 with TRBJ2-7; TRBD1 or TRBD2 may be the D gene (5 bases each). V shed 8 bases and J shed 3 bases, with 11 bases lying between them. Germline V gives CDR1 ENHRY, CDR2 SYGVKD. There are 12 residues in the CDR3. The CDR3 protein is CAIGTALYEQYF. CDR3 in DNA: TGTGCCATCGGGACGGCACTCTACGAGCAGTACTTC.

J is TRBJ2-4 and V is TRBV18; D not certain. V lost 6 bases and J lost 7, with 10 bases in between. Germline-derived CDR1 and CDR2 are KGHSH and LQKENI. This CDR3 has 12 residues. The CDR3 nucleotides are TGTGCCAGCTCGCAGTTTAAGAACATTCAGTACTTC. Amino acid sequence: CASSQFKNIQYF. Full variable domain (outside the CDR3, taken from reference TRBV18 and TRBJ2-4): NAGVMQNPRHLVRRRGQEARLRCSPMKGHSHVYWYRQLPEEGLKFMVYLQKENIIDESGMPKERFSAEFPKEGPSILRIQQVVRGDSAAYFCASSQFKNIQYFGAGTRLSVL.

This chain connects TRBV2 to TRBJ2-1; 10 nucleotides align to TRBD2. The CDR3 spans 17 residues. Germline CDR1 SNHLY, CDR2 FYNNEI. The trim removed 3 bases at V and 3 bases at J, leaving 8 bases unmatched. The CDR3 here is CASSELTSGSIYNEQFF. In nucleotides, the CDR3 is TGTGCCAGCAGTGAGCTGACTAGCGGGTCCATCTACAATGAGCAGTTCTTC. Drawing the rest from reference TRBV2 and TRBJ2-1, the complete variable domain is EPEVTQTPSHQVTQMGQEVILRCVPISNHLYFYWYRQILGQKVEFLVSFYNNEISEKSEIFDDQFSVERPDGSNFTLKIRSTKLEDSAMYFCASSELTSGSIYNEQFFGPGTRLTVL.

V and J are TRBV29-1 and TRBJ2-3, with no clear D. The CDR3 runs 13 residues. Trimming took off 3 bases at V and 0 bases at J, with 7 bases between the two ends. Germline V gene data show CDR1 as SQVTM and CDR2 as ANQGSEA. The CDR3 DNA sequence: TGCAGCGTTGACTCGGACAGCACAGATACGCAGTATTTT. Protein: CSVDSDSTDTQYF.

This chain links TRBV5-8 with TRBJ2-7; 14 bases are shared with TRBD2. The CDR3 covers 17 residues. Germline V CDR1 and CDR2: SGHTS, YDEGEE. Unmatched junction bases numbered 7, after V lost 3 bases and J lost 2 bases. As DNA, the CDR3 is TGTGCCAGCAGCTCCCGACTAGCGGGGGGGCTTACCTACGAGCAGTACTTC. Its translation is CASSSRLAGGLTYEQYF.

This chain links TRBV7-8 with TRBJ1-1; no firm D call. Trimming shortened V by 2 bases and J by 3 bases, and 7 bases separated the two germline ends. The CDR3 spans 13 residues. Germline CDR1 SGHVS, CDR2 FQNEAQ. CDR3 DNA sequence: TGTGCCAGCAGCTTATTGAGAGACACTGAAGCTTTCTTT. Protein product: CASSLLRDTEAFF.

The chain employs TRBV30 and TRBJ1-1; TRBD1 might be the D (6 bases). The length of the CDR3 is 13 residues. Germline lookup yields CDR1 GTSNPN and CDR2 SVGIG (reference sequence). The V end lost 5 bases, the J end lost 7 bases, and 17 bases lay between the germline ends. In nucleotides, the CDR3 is TGTGCCTGGGGTGAACAGGGAAAACATGAAGCTTTCTTT. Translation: CAWGEQGKHEAFF.

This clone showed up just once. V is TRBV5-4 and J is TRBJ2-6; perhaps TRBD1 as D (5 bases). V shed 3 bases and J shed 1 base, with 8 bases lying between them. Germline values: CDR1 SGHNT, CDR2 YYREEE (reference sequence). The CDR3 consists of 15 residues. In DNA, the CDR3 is TGTGCCAGCAGCTCCAGGGATTCTGGGGCCAACGTCCTGACTTTC. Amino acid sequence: CASSSRDSGANVLTF.

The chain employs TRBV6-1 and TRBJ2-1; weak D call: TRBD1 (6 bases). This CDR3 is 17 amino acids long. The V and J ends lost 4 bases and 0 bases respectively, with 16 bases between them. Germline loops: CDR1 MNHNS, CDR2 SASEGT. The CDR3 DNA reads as TGTGCCAGCAGTGTAACAGGGTATGGGAACTCCTACAATGAGCAGTTCTTC. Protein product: CASSVTGYGNSYNEQFF.

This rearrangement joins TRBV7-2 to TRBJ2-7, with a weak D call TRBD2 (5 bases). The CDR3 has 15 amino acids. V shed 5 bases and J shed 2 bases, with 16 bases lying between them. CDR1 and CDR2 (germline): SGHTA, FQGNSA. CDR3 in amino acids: CASSLGEFRTYEQYF. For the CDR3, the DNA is TGTGCCAGCAGCCTGGGAGAGTTCAGAACCTACGAGCAGTACTTC.

In DNA form, the CDR3 reads TGTGCCAGCAGTCACCGACAGGGGAAGGGAACTGAAGCTTTCTTT. Protein product: CASSHRQGKGTEAFF. The J gene is TRBJ1-1, the V gene TRBV5-4; 8 nucleotides agree with TRBD1. Germline V gene data show CDR1 as SGHNT and CDR2 as YYREEE (reference sequence). The CDR3 covers 15 residues. The V segment lost 5 bases and the J segment 5 bases; nucleotides outside the gene matches: 11.

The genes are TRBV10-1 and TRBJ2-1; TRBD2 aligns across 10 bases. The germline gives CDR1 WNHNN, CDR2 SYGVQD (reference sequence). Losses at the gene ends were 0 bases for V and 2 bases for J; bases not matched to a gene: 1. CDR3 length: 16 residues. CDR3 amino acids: CASSESLAGAYNEQFF. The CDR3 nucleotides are TGCGCCAGCAGTGAGTCCCTAGCGGGGGCCTACAATGAGCAGTTCTTC.